This T cell receptor (beta chain) came from a study of blood T cell repertoires in COVID-19. About the research overall: Samples taken during acute and convalescent COVID-19 were collected in the United States, Italy and Spain. PBMCs, B-cell-depleted T cells, or T cells provided the cDNA or gDNA that made up the material.

The cohort comprised adults aged about 18 to 100 years residing in about two dozen US areas. V was trimmed by 0 bases and J by 0 bases, leaving 10 bases between them. The germline gives CDR1 SGDLS, CDR2 YYNGEE. There are 16 residues in the CDR3. In the original workflow: Amplification from reference gene primers served as the basis for estimated nucleated cell counts. TCRdb's copy holds only in-frame clones and misses some; the assay was immunoSEQ multiplex PCR. The DNA gave D and trimming, while V, J and clone size come from that table. The table records approximately 250,000 clones, about nine tenths of them present only once.

The chain has TRBV9 and TRBJ1-3; no definite D call. This clonotype originated in a woman in her thirties or forties with acute COVID-19. Sample: PBMCs or T cells enriched from blood (not recorded which). The CDR3 here is CASSVALGSSGNTIYF. The DNA for the CDR3 is TGTGCCAGCAGCGTAGCTCTGGGCAGCTCTGGAAACACCATATATTTT.